The present T cell receptor beta chain was sequenced within a study of blood T cell repertoires in COVID-19 (TCRdb year 2020). General notes on the study: Samples from collaborators originated in the United States, Italy and Spain and spanned both the acute and convalescent phases of COVID-19. The material from the prospective study consisted of cDNA or gDNA derived from T cells, B-cell-depleted T cells, or PBMCs. Subjects who had been exposed to COVID-19, were actively infected with it, or had recovered from it provided the deeply sampled blood TCRbeta repertoires that made up the dataset. A freely available public database, intended as a resource for researchers studying the immune response to SARS-CoV-2, is where the repertoires were released. Samples came from the ongoing ImmuneRACE study (first 160 participants) plus 1,254 subjects from 6 global collaborators. Nearly every sample came with metadata listing a de-identified subject ID, COVID-19 status, age in years and sex. Where available, HLA class I and class II types were obtained from metadata supplied by the sample provider rather than from assay-based typing. Broader findings and caveats from the paper: The quantity of clinical and demographic metadata differed by source and by participant and was supplied without curation.

Per the germline V gene, MNHEY is the CDR1 and SVGAGI is the CDR2. The germline V and J ends show losses of 7 bases and 5 bases respectively, and no gene match explains 4 bases of the junction. Measured from the cysteine to the phenylalanine, the CDR3 is 14 residues long. CDR3 DNA is the only sequence kept; it has 42 bases, read in frame from the first base. Participants in the prospective study were aged roughly 18 to 100 years, lived in 20 to 30 United States geographic areas, and enrolled through a virtual design. In the prospective study, cohorts were assigned on the basis of participant-reported clinical history obtained from a screening survey and a study questionnaire. Mobile phlebotomists in the prospective study collected whole blood, serum and a nasopharyngeal or oropharyngeal swab from every participant. Prospective study participants could optionally give additional blood draws and questionnaires over a roughly 2-month period. Prospective study blood samples were shipped either frozen or at room temperature before DNA extraction.

In regard to this clone: This receptor's antigen is unknown. Base quality data are lacking; no much larger clone is found one base away.

TCRbeta CDR3 regions were amplified from genomic DNA using the immunoSEQ Assay, a bias-controlled multiplex PCR. The source study handled its data this way. Within the assay, amplification of reference gene primers was used to estimate how many nucleated cells each sample contained. To quantify the absolute abundance of each unique TCRbeta CDR3 rearrangement, sequence reads were collapsed and filtered. For each sample, productive Simpson clonality was calculated as the square root of Simpson's diversity index across productive rearrangements. TCRdb's version of the immuneACCESS table is confined to in-frame rearrangements and falls short of the full clone set. An unresolved V gene accounts for under half of the shortfall where checked; the remainder is of unknown origin. V and J calls and clone size come straight from that table; D and trimming were deduced from the DNA. This sample comprises about 200,000 clones, around 86% of them detected only once. Of the sample, just under 9% is held by the ten largest clones.

The rearrangement combines TRBV6-5 with TRBJ2-2, and 10 bases in between align with TRBD2. This receptor was taken from a woman aged 45-60 years with acute COVID-19. Sequenced sample: PBMCs or T cells enriched from blood (not recorded which). The DNA sequence follows: TGTGCCAGCATAGGACTAGCGGTAACCGGGGAGCTGTTTTTT. It translates to CASIGLAVTGELFF.